This TCR beta chain was observed in a study of identical twins. Germline CDR1 and CDR2: DFQATT and SNEGSKA (reference sequence). CDR3 length: 14 amino acids. Trimming took 6 bases from V and 5 from J; bases not matched to a gene: 8. This clonotype was seen a handful of times. All donors were healthy Caucasians. Unique molecular identifiers were present on the cDNA, and a universal primer site came from template switching. TCRdb redid the calling of the 5' RACE reads with MiXCR, one entry per CDR3 protein. The sample includes 430,000 or so distinct CDR3 sequences, less than 25% of them seen just once. These data were likewise used in another study, on T cells expressing NK-cell markers. Per that study: Top CD8+ clonotypes included the dominant CD3+CD56+NKG2C+ clonotypes in roughly six donors. These clonotypes, the leaders elsewhere, also led the CD3+CD56-NKG2C+ fraction in four donors.

The sequenced material came from CD4+ T cells sorted from blood. This receptor was obtained from a woman aged 18-29 years in good health. This chain uses TRBV20-1 with TRBJ2-5; TRBD2 aligns across 11 bases. The CDR3 sequence: CSAHSGRAGETQYF. For the CDR3, the DNA is TGCAGTGCGCATAGCGGGAGGGCCGGGGAGACCCAGTACTTC.